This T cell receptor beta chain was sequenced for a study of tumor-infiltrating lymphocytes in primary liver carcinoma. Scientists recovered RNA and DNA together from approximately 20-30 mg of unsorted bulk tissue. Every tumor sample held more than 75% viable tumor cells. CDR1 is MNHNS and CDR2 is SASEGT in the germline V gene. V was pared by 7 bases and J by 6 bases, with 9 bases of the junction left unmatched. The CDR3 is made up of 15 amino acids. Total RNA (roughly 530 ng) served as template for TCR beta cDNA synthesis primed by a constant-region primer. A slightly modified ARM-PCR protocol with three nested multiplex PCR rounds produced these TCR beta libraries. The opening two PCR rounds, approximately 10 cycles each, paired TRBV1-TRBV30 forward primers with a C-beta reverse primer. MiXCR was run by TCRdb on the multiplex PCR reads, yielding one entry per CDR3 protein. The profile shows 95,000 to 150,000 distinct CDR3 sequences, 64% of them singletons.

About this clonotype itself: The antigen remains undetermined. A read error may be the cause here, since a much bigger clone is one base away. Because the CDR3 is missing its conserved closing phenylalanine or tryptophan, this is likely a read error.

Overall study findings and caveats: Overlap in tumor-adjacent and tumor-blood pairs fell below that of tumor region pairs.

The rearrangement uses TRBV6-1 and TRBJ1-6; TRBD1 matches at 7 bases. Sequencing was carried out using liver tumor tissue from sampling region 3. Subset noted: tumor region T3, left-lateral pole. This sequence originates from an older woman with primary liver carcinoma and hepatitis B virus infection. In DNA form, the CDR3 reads TGTGCCAGCATGAGGAATGGACAGGTTAATTCACCCCTCCACGTT. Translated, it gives CASMRNGQVNSPLHV.